This passage covers 23 T cell receptor beta chains from one sample sequenced in a study of somatic mutations in cytotoxic T cells in rheumatoid arthritis. Measured with immunoSEQ multiplex PCR; TCRdb has only the in-frame clones, and not every one. The repertoire holds 9,900 or so clones, around four fifths seen once, with roughly 7.1% in the top ten. Sequencing was performed on CD8+ T cells sorted from blood. These receptors all stem from an adult with rheumatoid arthritis.

J is TRBJ2-3 and V is TRBV2; D is undetermined. V shed 7 bases and J shed 4 bases, with 12 bases lying between them. The length of the CDR3 is 13 residues. The V gene's germline CDR1 is SNHLY and CDR2 FYNNEI. The CDR3 protein is CASTRVPPDTQYF. CDR3 nucleotide sequence: TGTGCCAGCACTAGGGTACCCCCAGATACGCAGTATTTT.

V usage is TRBV29-1 and J usage is TRBJ1-4; TRBD1 aligns across 8 bases. The V gene's germline CDR1 is SQVTM and CDR2 ANQGSEA. The CDR3 runs 16 residues. V dropped 0 bases and J dropped 7; count of bases not matched to a gene: 10. The CDR3 loop reads CSVEDLRTGKGEKLFF. In DNA, the CDR3 is TGCAGCGTTGAAGACCTCAGGACAGGGAAGGGTGAAAAACTGTTTTTT.

The chain couples TRBV2 to TRBJ2-3, with TRBD2 identical over 8 bases. Germline V gene lookup returns CDR1 SNHLY and CDR2 FYNNEI. This CDR3 contains 17 residues. The V and J ends lost 5 bases and 3 bases, in that order; junction bases with no gene match: 13. The CDR3 sequence is CASSPLFERELTDTQYF. CDR3 DNA: TGTGCCAGCAGTCCCCTTTTTGAGCGGGAGTTGACAGATACGCAGTATTTT.

V and J are TRBV6-5 and TRBJ1-2; D unresolved. This CDR3 has 15 residues. The V gene lost 2 bases and the J gene lost 6 bases, with 16 bases spanning the gap. From germline, CDR1 is MNHEY and CDR2 SVGAGI. The CDR3 protein is CASSYLGSSGNGYTF. CDR3 nucleotide sequence: TGTGCCAGCAGTTACCTGGGTTCCAGCGGGAATGGCTACACCTTC.

The chain carries TRBV6-5 and TRBJ2-7; 11 nucleotides agree with TRBD1. Germline trimming cut 0 bases from V and 4 bases from J; bases unmatched to any gene: 2. Per the germline V gene, CDR1 is MNHEY and CDR2 is SVGAGI. CDR3 size: 15 residues. The CDR3: CASSYSRDRGYEQYF. The DNA for the CDR3 is TGTGCCAGCAGTTACTCGAGGGACAGGGGGTACGAGCAGTACTTC.

The chain combines TRBV19 with TRBJ2-3, with TRBD2 identical over 7 bases. The CDR3 runs 15 residues. V shed 3 bases, J shed 5 bases, and the junction held 8 bases outside the gene matches. CDR1 is LNHDA and CDR2 is SQIVND in the germline V gene (reference sequence). CDR3 region: CASSMTSNSKDTQYF. CDR3 DNA sequence: TGTGCCAGTAGTATGACTAGCAACTCCAAAGATACGCAGTATTTT.

This chain links TRBV11-2 with TRBJ1-1, with 8 nucleotides matching TRBD1. The CDR3 sequence is 13 residues long. From germline, CDR1 is SGHAT and CDR2 FQNNGV. The junction had 4 bases not matched to a gene; V was cut back by 5 bases and J by 5 bases. The CDR3: CASSAGQVTEAFF. The DNA of the CDR3 is TGTGCCAGCAGCGCGGGACAGGTGACTGAAGCTTTCTTT.

CDR3 in amino acids: CASSLRGGGGSYEQYF. The DNA of the CDR3 is TGTGCCAGCAGCTTACGGGGCGGGGGGGGTTCCTACGAGCAGTACTTC. The V and J genes are TRBV11-2 and TRBJ2-7; 9 bases are a match to TRBD2. V trimming: 2 bases; J trimming: 1 base; junction bases outside the gene matches: 6. The germline V gene encodes CDR1 SGHAT and CDR2 FQNNGV. The CDR3 is 16 residues long.

This clone was picked up a small number of times. V usage is TRBV7-9 and J usage is TRBJ1-1, with TRBD1 as a possible D gene (5 bases). CDR1 and CDR2 from the germline V gene are SEHNR and FQNEAQ (reference sequence). The CDR3 has 13 residues. Trimming took 5 bases from V and 5 from J, leaving 12 bases between them. Written as DNA, the CDR3 is TGTGCCAGCAGCCCAGCGGGGGGAACTGAAGCTTTCTTT. It encodes CASSPAGGTEAFF. The variable domain in full, completed from reference TRBV7-9 and TRBJ1-1, reads DTGVSQNPRHKITKRGQNVTFRCDPISEHNRLYWYRQTLGQGPEFLTYFQNEAQLEKSRLLSDRFSAERPKGSFSTLEIQRTEQGDSAMYLCASSPAGGTEAFFGQGTRLTVV.

CDR3 in DNA: TGCAGCGTTGTTCGGCCTAGCGGGAGTACCCCCAGGGAGCTGTTTTTT. Translation gives CSVVRPSGSTPRELFF. The chain joins TRBV29-1 to TRBJ2-2; 10 bases fit TRBD2. V was clipped by 4 bases and J by 9 bases; unmatched bases: 14. Germline CDR1 and CDR2: SQVTM and ANQGSEA. CDR3 length: 16 residues.

The chain employs TRBV29-1 and TRBJ1-4; 9 bases match TRBD1. Germline loops: CDR1 SQVTM, CDR2 ANQGSEA. V lost 1 base and J lost 8; bases outside the gene matches: 8. This CDR3 is built from 15 residues. CDR3 loop: CSVEGGQGPLEKLFF. The CDR3 coding sequence is TGCAGCGTTGAAGGGGGACAGGGCCCCCTAGAAAAACTGTTTTTT.

The CDR3 nucleotides read TGTGCCAGCAGTTATAACTCCCGGGACACCTATGGCTACACCTTC. It encodes CASSYNSRDTYGYTF. This rearrangement joins TRBV6-5 to TRBJ1-2; a weak D match, TRBD1 (6 bases). The V end was cut by 3 bases, the J end by 4 bases, with 15 bases between. The CDR3 spans 15 residues. Germline CDR1 MNHEY, CDR2 SVGAGI.

J is TRBJ1-2 and V is TRBV6-4; tentatively, D is TRBD1 (5 bases). The germline CDR1 and CDR2 sequences are MRHNA and SNTAGT. The CDR3 extends over 13 amino acids. V lost 3 bases and J 5 bases, leaving 10 bases between the germline ends. The CDR3 bases are TGTGCCAGCAGTGAATATCGGGGGTATGGCTACACCTTC. Translation: CASSEYRGYGYTF.

The chain employs TRBV19 and TRBJ2-4; D is ambiguous. This CDR3 comprises 15 residues. The germline V gene has CDR1 LNHDA and CDR2 SQIVND (reference sequence). V was shortened by 5 bases and J by 0 bases, with 11 bases between the two germline ends. The CDR3 sequence: CASSGRRIAKNIQYF. The CDR3, as DNA: TGTGCCAGTAGTGGTCGCAGAATAGCCAAAAACATTCAGTACTTC.

V gene TRBV7-9 combines with J gene TRBJ2-2, with 8 bases fitting TRBD2. Germline V CDR1 and CDR2: SEHNR, FQNEAQ (reference sequence). The ends lost 4 bases at V and 4 bases at J; junction bases unmatched: 8. The CDR3 is 16 amino acids. The CDR3 nucleotides read TGTGCCAGCAGCTCGAGCGGGAGTTTACGCACCGGGGAGCTGTTTTTT. Translated: CASSSSGSLRTGELFF. The whole variable domain, remainder taken from reference TRBV7-9 and TRBJ2-2, is DTGVSQNPRHKITKRGQNVTFRCDPISEHNRLYWYRQTLGQGPEFLTYFQNEAQLEKSRLLSDRFSAERPKGSFSTLEIQRTEQGDSAMYLCASSSSGSLRTGELFFGEGSRLTVL.

The chain has TRBV10-2 and TRBJ1-1; 7 positions match TRBD1. CDR3 size: 15 residues. Germline CDR1 and CDR2: WSHSY and SAAADI. Trimming took 2 bases from V and 4 from J; bases not matched to a gene: 7. This CDR3 reads CASSENRGRSTEAFF. In nucleotides, the CDR3 is TGCGCCAGCAGTGAGAACAGGGGCAGGAGCACTGAAGCTTTCTTT.

V usage is TRBV30 and J usage is TRBJ2-1; the match to TRBD2 covers 11 bases. The CDR3 is made up of 15 amino acids. Germline V gene lookup returns CDR1 GTSNPN and CDR2 SVGIG (reference sequence). V lost 5 bases, J lost 6 bases, and 9 bases stayed unmatched. The CDR3 DNA sequence: TGTGCCTGGGATAGGGGACTAGCGGCGCTCAATGAGCAGTTCTTC. Protein sequence: CAWDRGLAALNEQFF.

V and J are TRBV9 and TRBJ2-3; D tentatively reads TRBD1 or TRBD2 (5 bases each). The CDR3 runs 14 residues. Germline assignment: CDR1 SGDLS and CDR2 YYNGEE. The V and J ends lost 6 bases and 2 bases respectively, with 13 bases between them. Here the CDR3 DNA reads TGTGCCAGCAAGGGGACCGGTTCCACAGATACGCAGTATTTT. Residues: CASKGTGSTDTQYF.

This clone was observed a handful of times. The chain recombines TRBV7-9 with TRBJ1-1; a weak D match, TRBD1 (6 bases). This CDR3 spans 14 amino acids. V was cut by 5 bases and J by 4 bases, with 14 bases left in between. Germline values: CDR1 SEHNR, CDR2 FQNEAQ (reference sequence). Here the CDR3 DNA reads TGTGCCAGCAGCACGACAGGTGGGGTCACTGAAGCTTTCTTT. It translates to CASSTTGGVTEAFF. The full variable domain, its missing parts supplied by reference TRBV7-9 and TRBJ1-1, is DTGVSQNPRHKITKRGQNVTFRCDPISEHNRLYWYRQTLGQGPEFLTYFQNEAQLEKSRLLSDRFSAERPKGSFSTLEIQRTEQGDSAMYLCASSTTGGVTEAFFGQGTRLTVV.

The chain combines TRBV19 with TRBJ2-6, with D hard to call. CDR3 size: 16 residues. Germline V gives CDR1 LNHDA, CDR2 SQIVND (reference sequence). V lost 6 bases and J lost 0, with 12 bases in between. Written as DNA, the CDR3 is TGTGCCAGTAGGAAAGGACCCCCCTCTGGGGCCAACGTCCTGACTTTC. This codes for CASRKGPPSGANVLTF.

The chain joins TRBV5-1 to TRBJ1-4; D is perhaps TRBD1 (5 bases). Deletions cut 4 bases from V and 7 bases from J, with 20 bases between. The CDR3 is 16 residues long. Germline V lookup: CDR1 SGHRS, CDR2 YFSETQ. The CDR3 DNA reads as TGCGCCAGCAGCCCGAGCCGCCGAGGAGGGACTGAAAAACTGTTTTTT. Protein: CASSPSRRGGTEKLFF. The variable domain in full, with the rest retrieved from reference TRBV5-1 and TRBJ1-4, is KAGVTQTPRYLIKTRGQQVTLSCSPISGHRSVSWYQQTPGQGLQFLFEYFSETQRNKGNFPGRFSGRQFSNSRSEMNVSTLELGDSALYLCASSPSRRGGTEKLFFGSGTQLSVL.

The chain links TRBV19 to TRBJ2-2; D may correspond to TRBD1 or TRBD2 (6 bases each). Germline CDR1 LNHDA, CDR2 SQIVND (reference sequence). The CDR3 has 16 residues. V gave up 7 bases and J gave up 1 base, with 16 bases separating them. The CDR3 region is CASNIWGAGNTGELFF. CDR3 bases: TGTGCCAGTAACATATGGGGGGCGGGGAACACCGGGGAGCTGTTTTTT.

The V gene is TRBV7-9, the J gene TRBJ2-5; 8 nucleotides match TRBD1. Germline V gene lookup returns CDR1 SEHNR and CDR2 FQNEAQ (reference sequence). The CDR3 is made up of 14 amino acids. The J segment lost 5 bases and the V segment lost 3 bases, leaving 5 bases of the junction unmatched. CDR3 sequence reads: CASSFEGQEETQYF. Here the CDR3 DNA reads TGTGCCAGCAGCTTCGAGGGACAGGAGGAGACCCAGTACTTC.